A single sample is the source of the 27 T cell receptor beta chains below, sequenced in a study of regulatory T cells in long-lasting Graves disease. Described time point: newly diagnosed GD, antithyroid drugs for less than 3 months. The authors made the TCR library using RNA they extracted from PBMCs. With iRepertoire HTBI primers and Arm-PCR of CDR3 regions, TCR beta libraries were built. MiXCR was run by TCRdb on the multiplex PCR reads, yielding one entry per CDR3 protein. The data show 600,000 to 650,000 distinct CDR3 sequences, about 15% seen once. The same specimen was also included in a second study, on T cells in Graves' hyperthyroidism and ophthalmopathy.

This sample comprised peripheral blood mononuclear cells (PBMCs), obtained at new diagnosis, from a patient treated with antithyroid drugs. The receptors stem from a young woman with Graves disease.

The genes are TRBV28 and TRBJ1-1; 7 nucleotides agree with TRBD1. Per germline, CDR1 MDHEN and CDR2 SYDVKM. V shed 6 bases and J 0 bases; nucleotides not matched to a gene: 16. This CDR3 comprises 18 residues. The CDR3 here is CASSHTGVRSLMNTEAFF. In nucleotides, the CDR3 is TGTGCCAGCAGCCACACAGGGGTTCGTTCGTTGATGAACACTGAAGCTTTCTTT.

The chain uses TRBV27 and TRBJ2-7, with D maybe TRBD2 (6 bases). V was clipped by 0 bases and J by 0 bases, with 9 bases between them. This CDR3 has 15 amino acids. CDR1 and CDR2 from the germline V gene are MNHEY and SMNVEV (reference sequence). Here the CDR3 DNA reads TGTGCCAGCAGTTTATCGTTCGGGAGCTCCTACGAGCAGTACTTC. Its protein is CASSLSFGSSYEQYF.

V and J are TRBV10-3 and TRBJ1-1, with no clear D. Looked up from germline, CDR1 is ENHRY and CDR2 is SYGVKD. Deletions cut 0 bases from V and 3 bases from J, with 5 bases between. CDR3 length: 13 amino acids. The CDR3 protein is CAISESAYTEAFF. CDR3 bases: TGTGCCATCAGTGAGTCGGCTTACACTGAAGCTTTCTTT.

This chain uses TRBV7-9 with TRBJ2-1; 9 positions agree with TRBD2. The better agreement between TRBJ2-5 and the DNA end casts doubt on the J call. The CDR3 runs 16 residues. CDR1 and CDR2 (germline): SEHNR, FQNEAQ (reference sequence). As DNA, the CDR3 is TGTGCCAGCACCCGCGATAGCGGGAGAGGATCGGAGACCCAGTACTTC. Its protein is CASTRDSGRGSETQYF.

The chain recombines TRBV18 with TRBJ2-6; D perhaps matches TRBD1 (6 bases). V was clipped by 3 bases and J by 9 bases, with 15 bases between them. Germline loops: CDR1 KGHSH, CDR2 LQKENI. CDR3 length: 15 amino acids. The chain's CDR3 is CASSPSQVGHNVLTF. CDR3 bases: TGTGCCAGCTCACCTAGCCAAGTGGGACACAACGTCCTGACTTTC.

This clonotype has only a few counts. The chain uses TRBV6-4 and TRBJ1-5; D gene uncertain. Trimming shortened V by 3 bases and J by 7 bases, and 10 bases separated the two germline ends. The CDR3 is 13 residues long. CDR1 MRHNA and CDR2 SNTAGT come from the germline V gene. CDR3 coding DNA: TGTGCCAGCAGTGAGCACGAAGGACAGCCCCAGCATTTT. Its translation: CASSEHEGQPQHF.

This clonotype was picked up a small number of times. Here the CDR3 DNA reads TGTGCCAGCAGCTTAAAACCCCGGTCGTCCACAGGGTTAAAGGGAACCGGGGAGCTGTTTTTT. This codes for CASSLKPRSSTGLKGTGELFF. The V call is TRBV7-3, the J call TRBJ2-2; TRBD1 is a possible D gene (6 bases). This CDR3 spans 21 amino acids. Trimming shortened V by 1 base and J by 5 bases, and 29 bases separated the two germline ends. From germline, CDR1 is SGHTA and CDR2 FQGTGA.

The chain is built from TRBV7-2 and TRBJ2-3, with 14 positions matching TRBD2. The CDR3 spans 17 residues. The V gene end was trimmed by 4 bases and the J gene end by 6 bases; junction bases not matched to a gene: 9. Germline V CDR1 and CDR2: SGHTA, FQGNSA. CDR3 amino acids: CASSWGGLAGAWDTQYF. In nucleotides, the CDR3 is TGTGCCAGCAGCTGGGGGGGACTAGCGGGAGCATGGGATACGCAGTATTTT.

The rearrangement links TRBV20-1 to TRBJ2-2; the D gene could be TRBD1 or TRBD2 (5 bases each). Trimming stripped 4 bases from V and 6 bases from J, with 18 bases between. In germline, CDR1 is DFQATT, CDR2 SNEGSKA (reference sequence). The CDR3 is made up of 15 amino acids. CDR3 nucleotides: TGCAGTGCTAAGACCGGGACCACCCGTTCCGGGGAGCTGTTTTTT. This codes for CSAKTGTTRSGELFF.

Only a few counts were recorded for this clonotype. V gene TRBV19 combines with J gene TRBJ1-5, with no clear D. The CDR3 consists of 18 residues. Deletions cut 5 bases from V and 7 bases from J, with 27 bases between. The germline gives CDR1 LNHDA, CDR2 SQIVND (reference sequence). The CDR3 here is CASSPPFESSSGNQPQHF. The CDR3 DNA follows: TGTGCCAGTAGTCCCCCGTTTGAGTCTTCCTCGGGGAACCAGCCCCAGCATTTT.

This clonotype was found many times. The chain's CDR3 is CASSLRSGVLYNEQFF. CDR3 coding DNA: TGTGCCAGCAGTTTACGCAGCGGGGTGCTCTACAATGAGCAGTTCTTC. The rearrangement links TRBV28 to TRBJ2-1; TRBD2 aligns across 7 bases. Trimming at V came to 2 bases and at J to 3 bases, leaving 7 bases not matched to a gene. This CDR3 region has 16 residues. CDR1 MDHEN and CDR2 SYDVKM come from the germline V gene. The complete variable domain, with remaining parts taken from reference TRBV28 and TRBJ2-1, reads DVKVTQSSRYLVKRTGEKVFLECVQDMDHENMFWYRQDPGLGLRLIYFSYDVKMKEKGDIPEGYSVSREKKERFSLILESASTNQTSMYLCASSLRSGVLYNEQFFGPGTRLTVL.

The rearrangement uses TRBV6-1 and TRBJ1-5; 7 bases fit TRBD1. CDR3 length: 16 amino acids. The V gene's germline CDR1 is MNHNS and CDR2 SASEGT. The V and J ends lost 6 bases and 1 base, in that order; junction bases with no gene match: 9. CDR3 sequence reads: CASRGSGGGSNQPQHF. In DNA, the CDR3 is TGTGCCAGCAGGGGATCAGGGGGGGGAAGCAATCAGCCCCAGCATTTT.

This chain joins TRBV5-5 and TRBJ2-7, with a tentative D call TRBD2 (5 bases). Germline V gives CDR1 SGHKS, CDR2 YYEKEE (reference sequence). The V end lost 4 bases, the J end lost 0 bases, and 26 bases lay between the germline ends. The CDR3 runs 19 residues. DNA for the CDR3: TGTGCCAGCAGCCACGAAGCCGAACCCTTCCGCGGAGGCTCCTACGAGCAGTACTTC. Translated: CASSHEAEPFRGGSYEQYF. Full variable domain (missing parts from reference TRBV5-5 and TRBJ2-7): DAGVTQSPTHLIKTRGQQVTLRCSPISGHKSVSWYQQVLGQGPQFIFQYYEKEERGRGNFPDRFSARQFPNYSSELNVNALLLGDSALYLCASSHEAEPFRGGSYEQYFGPGTRLTVT.

This clonotype was recorded at least ten times. The rearrangement uses TRBV2 and TRBJ2-1; 10 positions match TRBD2. The CDR3 has 17 amino acids. Trimming cost V 5 bases and J 3 bases; bases outside gene matches: 10. The germline V gene has CDR1 SNHLY and CDR2 FYNNEI. CDR3 nucleotides: TGTGCCAGCAGTATCATCCCGGGACTAGCGCTCTACAATGAGCAGTTCTTC. Protein sequence: CASSIIPGLALYNEQFF.

The V gene is TRBV10-3, the J gene TRBJ2-3; TRBD2 aligns across 8 bases. The junction had 7 bases not matched to a gene; V was cut back by 6 bases and J by 2 bases. The CDR3 covers 15 residues. The germline CDR1 and CDR2 sequences are ENHRY and SYGVKD. The CDR3 loop reads CAIRRGAGATDTQYF. The CDR3 DNA is TGTGCCATCAGAAGGGGAGCGGGGGCCACAGATACGCAGTATTTT.

The V gene is TRBV10-1, the J gene TRBJ1-2; 10 bases match TRBD1. Trimming at V came to 4 bases and at J to 8 bases, leaving 4 bases not matched to a gene. There are 13 residues in the CDR3. CDR1 and CDR2 from the germline V gene are WNHNN and SYGVQD (reference sequence). The CDR3 nucleotides are TGCGCCAGCAGTGCTGACAGGGGGCAAGGCTACACCTTC. Amino acid sequence: CASSADRGQGYTF.

The J gene is TRBJ2-7, the V gene TRBV14, with 9 bases fitting TRBD2. CDR1 is SGHDN and CDR2 is FVKESK in the germline V gene. The CDR3 has 16 amino acids. V shed 4 bases and J 3 bases; nucleotides not matched to a gene: 10. The CDR3 loop is CASSPLGLAIDYEQYF. DNA for the CDR3: TGTGCCAGCAGCCCCCTTGGACTAGCGATCGACTACGAGCAGTACTTC.

This clonotype came up a few times. A much bigger clone sits one base away, suggesting this may be a read error. CDR3 amino acids: CAWSVEGRGDQPQHF. CDR3 nucleotide sequence: TGTGCCTGGAGTGTTGAAGGGCGAGGGGATCAGCCCCAGCATTTT. The chain uses TRBV30 and TRBJ1-5; TRBD1 is a possible D gene (5 bases). This CDR3 spans 15 amino acids. Trimming shortened V by 0 bases and J by 5 bases, and 14 bases separated the two germline ends. In germline, CDR1 is GTSNPN, CDR2 SVGIG (reference sequence).

The V and J genes are TRBV3-1 and TRBJ2-7, with no clear D. The length of the CDR3 is 20 residues. Trimming took 1 base from V and 3 from J, leaving 28 bases between them. Germline V gene data show CDR1 as LGHDT and CDR2 as YNNKEL (reference sequence). CDR3: CASSQADPRFEPGRRYEQYF. In DNA, the CDR3 is TGTGCCAGCAGCCAAGCGGACCCGCGCTTCGAACCCGGGCGTCGCTACGAGCAGTACTTC.

This clonotype has a handful of counts. The chain couples TRBV5-1 to TRBJ2-7; 8 positions match TRBD1. Germline V CDR1 and CDR2: SGHRS, YFSETQ. J gave up 2 bases and V 0 bases, and 4 bases lay outside the gene matches. The CDR3 length is 15 residues. CDR3 protein: CASSLAQGATYEQYF. DNA for the CDR3: TGCGCCAGCAGCTTGGCCCAGGGGGCCACCTACGAGCAGTACTTC.

J is TRBJ2-7 and V is TRBV5-1; D unclear. V was trimmed by 0 bases and J by 2 bases, leaving 12 bases between them. This CDR3 has 15 amino acids. In germline, CDR1 is SGHRS, CDR2 YFSETQ. The CDR3 region is CASSLAEETPYEQYF. Here the CDR3 DNA reads TGCGCCAGCAGCTTGGCCGAAGAGACCCCCTACGAGCAGTACTTC.

In this sample, this clonotype turned up a few times. One base away lies a much larger clone, so this may be a sequencing read error. The V and J genes are TRBV7-3 and TRBJ2-5; D not certain. Germline V gene lookup returns CDR1 SGHTA and CDR2 FQGTGA. Trimming stripped 5 bases from V and 3 bases from J, with 10 bases between. The CDR3 extends over 13 amino acids. Here the CDR3 reads CASSPQRKETQYF. CDR3 DNA: TGTGCCAGCAGCCCTCAAAGGAAAGAGACCCAGTACTTC.

The chain combines TRBV7-2 with TRBJ2-7; D uncertain. V lost 4 bases and J 0 bases, leaving 22 bases between the germline ends. Germline V CDR1 and CDR2: SGHTA, FQGNSA. The CDR3 contains 18 residues. Here the CDR3 reads CASSSLTPHSASSYEQYF. CDR3 in DNA: TGTGCCAGCAGCTCCCTAACCCCACATTCTGCGAGCTCCTACGAGCAGTACTTC.

This clonotype was observed at least ten times. The V call is TRBV28, the J call TRBJ2-1; D not certain. CDR1 is MDHEN and CDR2 is SYDVKM in the germline V gene. CDR3 length: 13 residues. The germline V and J ends were trimmed by 5 bases and 7 bases, with 12 bases remaining between them. CDR3 residues: CASSAPAANEQFF. The CDR3 bases are TGTGCCAGCAGTGCGCCCGCGGCGAATGAGCAGTTCTTC.

This clonotype occurred many times. The chain recombines TRBV7-9 with TRBJ2-7; D might be TRBD1 (6 bases). CDR3 length: 14 residues. Germline CDR1 SEHNR, CDR2 FQNEAQ (reference sequence). V lost 4 bases and J 3 bases, leaving 13 bases between the germline ends. CDR3 nucleotide sequence: TGTGCCAGCAGCTCCCGTGGACAGATCTACGAGCAGTACTTC. Translation gives CASSSRGQIYEQYF.

This clonotype was counted ten times or more. CDR3 nucleotides: TGTGCCATCGCTAGCGGGAGCTCAGGAGAGACCCAGTACTTC. Amino acids: CAIASGSSGETQYF. The chain has TRBV10-3 and TRBJ2-5; 10 nucleotides match TRBD2. From germline, CDR1 is ENHRY and CDR2 SYGVKD. This CDR3 region has 14 residues. V shed 8 bases, J shed 4 bases, and the junction held 7 bases outside the gene matches.

The DNA of the CDR3 is TGTGCCAGCAGTGAAGCGGGAGGGGGCCAAGAGACCCAGTACTTC. Translated, it gives CASSEAGGGQETQYF. The chain combines TRBV2 with TRBJ2-1, with TRBD2 as a possible D gene (7 bases). The DNA end is more similar to TRBJ2-5, so the J call may be wrong. The germline V gene encodes CDR1 SNHLY and CDR2 FYNNEI. The CDR3 is 15 amino acids.